The 2 T cell receptor beta chains below all came from one sample that was sequenced in a study of T cell clonotyping in hematopoietic cell transplantation (dated by TCRdb to about 2021). The method behind the library was the immunoSEQ multiplex PCR assay. Drawn from immuneACCESS, this table holds only the in-frame rearrangements with V and J called that TCRdb kept. Clones are partly lost; checked studies trace under half to an unresolved V gene and leave the rest unexplained. This sample gives about 1,600 clones in total; approximately 82% of them show up just once. The ten largest clones represent 4.5% to 6.5% of the sample. According to the study, the label for this sample's time point signals: 30 days after allo-HCT. Sequencing was performed on PBMCs, taken 30 days after allogeneic stem cell transplant. These receptors were taken from a young adult male patient who had an allogeneic stem cell transplant, so T cells may come from the graft donor. Some clones in this sample may be carry-over from other donors' samples.

The rearrangement joins TRBV9 to TRBJ1-2; 9 bases agree with TRBD1. Germline V lookup: CDR1 SGDLS, CDR2 YYNGEE. V shed 2 bases, J shed 3 bases, and the junction held 11 bases outside the gene matches. The CDR3 has 17 amino acids. The CDR3 DNA sequence: TGTGCCAGCAGCGTTGAGTGGTGGACAGGGGACGACTATGGCTACACCTTC. It specifies CASSVEWWTGDDYGYTF. The entire variable domain, with the rest obtained from reference TRBV9 and TRBJ1-2, is as follows: DSGVTQTPKHLITATGQRVTLRCSPRSGDLSVYWYQQSLDQGLQFLIQYYNGEERAKGNILERFSAQQFPDLHSELNLSSLELGDSALYFCASSVEWWTGDDYGYTFGSGTRLTVV.

The gene calls are TRBV7-9 and TRBJ2-7, with 14 bases matching TRBD2. Unmatched junction bases numbered 5, after V lost 5 bases and J lost 2 bases. The CDR3 runs to 16 residues. Germline CDR1 and CDR2: SEHNR and FQNEAQ (reference sequence). In DNA form, the CDR3 reads TGTGCCAGCAGCCGCGGGACTAGCGGGAGTCCCTACGAGCAGTACTTC. Encoded protein: CASSRGTSGSPYEQYF. The whole variable domain, remainder taken from reference TRBV7-9 and TRBJ2-7, is DTGVSQNPRHKITKRGQNVTFRCDPISEHNRLYWYRQTLGQGPEFLTYFQNEAQLEKSRLLSDRFSAERPKGSFSTLEIQRTEQGDSAMYLCASSRGTSGSPYEQYFGPGTRLTVT.